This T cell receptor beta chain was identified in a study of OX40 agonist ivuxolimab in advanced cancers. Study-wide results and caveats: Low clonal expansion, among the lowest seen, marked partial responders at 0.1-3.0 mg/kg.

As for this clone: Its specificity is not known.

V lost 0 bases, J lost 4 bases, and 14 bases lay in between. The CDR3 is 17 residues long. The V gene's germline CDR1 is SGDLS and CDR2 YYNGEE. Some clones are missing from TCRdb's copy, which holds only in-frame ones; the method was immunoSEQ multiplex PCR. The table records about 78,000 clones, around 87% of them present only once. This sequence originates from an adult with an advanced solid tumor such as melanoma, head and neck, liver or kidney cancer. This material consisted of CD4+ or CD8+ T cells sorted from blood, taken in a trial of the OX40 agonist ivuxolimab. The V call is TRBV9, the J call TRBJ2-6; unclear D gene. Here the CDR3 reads CASSVGGVALGANVLTF. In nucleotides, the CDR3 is TGTGCCAGCAGCGTAGGTGGGGTCGCCCTCGGGGCCAACGTCCTGACTTTC.